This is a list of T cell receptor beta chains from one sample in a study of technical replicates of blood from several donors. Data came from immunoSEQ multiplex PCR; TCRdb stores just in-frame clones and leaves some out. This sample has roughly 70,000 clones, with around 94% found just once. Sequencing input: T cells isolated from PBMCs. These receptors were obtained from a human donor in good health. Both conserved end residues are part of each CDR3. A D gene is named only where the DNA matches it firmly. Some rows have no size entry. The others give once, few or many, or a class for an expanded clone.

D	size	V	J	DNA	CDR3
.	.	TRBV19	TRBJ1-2	TGTGCCAGTTGTATAGGTGACGGGGTAAGCGTCTATGGCTACACCTTC	CASCIGDGVSVYGYTF
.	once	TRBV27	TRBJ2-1	TGTGCCAGCAGCCTTACCGGGACTTTGCAGTTCTTC	CASSLTGTLQFF
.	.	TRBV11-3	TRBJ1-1	TGTGCCAGCAGCCCGACGGGGATGAACACTGAAGCTTTCTTT	CASSPTGMNTEAFF
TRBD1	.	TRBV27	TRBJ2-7	TGTGCCAGCAGTTTAAGGGTCGGTGGGCAGGGGGTTTACGAGCAGTACTTC	CASSLRVGGQGVYEQYF
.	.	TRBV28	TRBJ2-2	TGTGCCAGCGGGCTCGACGGAACGAACACCGGGGAGCTGTTTTTT	CASGLDGTNTGELFF
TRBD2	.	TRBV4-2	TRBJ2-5	TGTGCCAGCAGCCAAGATGGGATAGCGGGGGTCCAAGAGACCCAGTACTTC	CASSQDGIAGVQETQYF
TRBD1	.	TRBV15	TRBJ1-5	TGTGCCACCAGCAGAGGGACAGGGGGAAGCAATCAGCCCCAGCATTTT	CATSRGTGGSNQPQHF
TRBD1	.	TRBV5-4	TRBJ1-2	TGTGCCAGCAGCGCAGACAGGGTCTATGGCTACACCTTC	CASSADRVYGYTF
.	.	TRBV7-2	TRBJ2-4	TGTGCCAGCAGCCCCTTTCCGGGACGGAGACACTCAGGGGAAAACATTCAGTACTTC	CASSPFPGRRHSGENIQYF
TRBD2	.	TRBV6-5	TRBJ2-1	TGTGCCAGCAGGAACGGACTAGCGGTCAATGAGCAGTTCTTC	CASRNGLAVNEQFF
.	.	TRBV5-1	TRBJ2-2	TGCGCCAGCAGCTTGGCCGGCGGAGGGGCCGGGGAGCTGTTTTTT	CASSLAGGGAGELFF
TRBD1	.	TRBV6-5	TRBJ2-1	TGTGCCAGCAGTACACAGGACAGGGGGTATGAGCAGTTCTTC	CASSTQDRGYEQFF
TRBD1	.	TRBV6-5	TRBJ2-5	TGTGCCAGCAGTTTTTTTGGACAGGGACGGGAGACCCAGTACTTC	CASSFFGQGRETQYF
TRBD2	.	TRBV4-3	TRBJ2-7	TGCGCCAGCAGCCAAGATGCGGGAGAAGGTAGTTACGAGCAGTACTTC	CASSQDAGEGSYEQYF
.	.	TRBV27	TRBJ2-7	TGTGCCAGCACTTACGGTCCCCGCTCTTTACACGAGCAGTACTTC	CASTYGPRSLHEQYF
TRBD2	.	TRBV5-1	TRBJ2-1	TGCGCCAGCAGCTTGGCCCCGGCTAGCGGGTACAATGAGCAGTTCTTC	CASSLAPASGYNEQFF
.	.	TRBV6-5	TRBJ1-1	TGTGCCAGCAGTTACAGGGAGAGCACTGAAGCTTTCTTT	CASSYRESTEAFF
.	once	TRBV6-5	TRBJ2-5	TGTGCCAGCAGCCCACTTGGACAGTGGGAGACCCAGTACTTC	CASSPLGQWETQYF
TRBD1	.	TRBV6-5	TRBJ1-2	TGTGCCAGCAGTCAGCCGGGACAGGGGATTCAGGGCTACACCTTC	CASSQPGQGIQGYTF
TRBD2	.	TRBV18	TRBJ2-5	TGTGCCAGCTCACGTCAGGGAATAGAAGCGGGAGAAGAGACCCAGTACTTC	CASSRQGIEAGEETQYF
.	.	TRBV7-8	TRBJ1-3	TGTGCCAGCATGTCGGGGTCTACTGGAAACACCATATATTTT	CASMSGSTGNTIYF
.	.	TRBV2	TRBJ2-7	TGTGCCAGCAGGGGGGCGGCTTACGAGCAGTACTTC	CASRGAAYEQYF
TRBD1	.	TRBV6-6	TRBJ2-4	TGTGCCAGCAGTTCCGGACAGGGAGGAAACATTCAGTACTTC	CASSSGQGGNIQYF
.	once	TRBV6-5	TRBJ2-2	TGTGCCAGCAGTTATGGAGCCGGGGAGCTGTTTTTT	CASSYGAGELFF
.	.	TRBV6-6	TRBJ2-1	TGTGCCAGCAGTACCAGCGGTTACAATGAGCAGTTCTTC	CASSTSGYNEQFF
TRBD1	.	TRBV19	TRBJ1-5	TGTGCCAGTACCAGGGGGGATCAGCCCCAGCATTTT	CASTRGDQPQHF
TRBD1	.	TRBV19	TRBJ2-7	TGTGCCAGTAGGGGGACAGTCTCCTCCTACGAGCAGTACTTC	CASRGTVSSYEQYF
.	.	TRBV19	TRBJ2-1	TGTGCCAGTAGTATCCCATTAGGACTTGGGCGCAATGAGCAGTTCTTC	CASSIPLGLGRNEQFF
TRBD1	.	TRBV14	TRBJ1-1	TGTGCCAGCAGCCCTCGACAGGGTTTTTTCGAAGCTTTCTTT	CASSPRQGFFEAFF
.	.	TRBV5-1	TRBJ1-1	TGCGCCAGCAGCCTACCTGGGGGCGACACTGAAGCTTTCTTT	CASSLPGGDTEAFF
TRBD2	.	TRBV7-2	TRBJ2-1	TGTGCCAGCAGCTTATTGAGCGGGAGGGCCTCCTACAATGAGCAGTTCTTC	CASSLLSGRASYNEQFF
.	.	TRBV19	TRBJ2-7	TGTGCCAGTAGTATTAAACAGGTGGGCGAGCAGTACTTC	CASSIKQVGEQYF
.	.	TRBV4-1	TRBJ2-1	TGCGCCAGCAGCCAAACCGGGTTGCCCAATGAGCAGTTCTTC	CASSQTGLPNEQFF
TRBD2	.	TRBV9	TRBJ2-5	TGTGCCAGCATCAGGACTAGCGGGAGGGTATACCAAGAGACCCAGTACTTC	CASIRTSGRVYQETQYF
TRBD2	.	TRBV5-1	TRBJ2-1	TGCGCCAGCAGCAGGGTGCGGGAGAGCTCCTACAATGAGCAGTTCTTC	CASSRVRESSYNEQFF
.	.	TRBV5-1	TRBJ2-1	TGCGCCAGCAGCTTCGACAATGAGCAGTTCTTC	CASSFDNEQFF
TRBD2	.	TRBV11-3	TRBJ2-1	TGTGCCAGCAGCTTAGGCGGGAGGGATGAGCAGTTCTTC	CASSLGGRDEQFF
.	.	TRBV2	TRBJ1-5	TGTGCCAGCAGTACCCCCGCAGGGCTGGGACAGCCCCAGCATTTT	CASSTPAGLGQPQHF
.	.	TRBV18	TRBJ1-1	TGTGCCAGCTCACCTGGTGACAGGCTGAACACTGAAGCTTTCTTT	CASSPGDRLNTEAFF
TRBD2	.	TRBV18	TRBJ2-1	TGTGCCAGCTCACCTGGTATAGCGGGAGGGCCCCGGGAGCAGTTCTTC	CASSPGIAGGPREQFF
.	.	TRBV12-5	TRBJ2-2	TGTGCTAGTGGTTTGGTAGACTACGCGAACACCGGGGAGCTGTTTTTT	CASGLVDYANTGELFF
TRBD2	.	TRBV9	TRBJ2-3	TGTGCCAGCAGTGAACTAGCGGGAGGTAGCACAGATACGCAGTATTTT	CASSELAGGSTDTQYF
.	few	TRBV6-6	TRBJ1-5	TGTGCCAGCAGTTCCCTGGCAGGGGCGACCAATCAGCCCCAGCATTTT	CASSSLAGATNQPQHF
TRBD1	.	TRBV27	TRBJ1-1	TGTGCCAGCAGTTTCACCGAGGGGGCAGCTTTCTTT	CASSFTEGAAFF
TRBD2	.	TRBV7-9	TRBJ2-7	TGTGCCAGCAGCTTAAGAATAACTAGCGGTTCCTACGAGCAGTACTTC	CASSLRITSGSYEQYF
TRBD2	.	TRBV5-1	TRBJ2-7	TGCGCCAGCAGCTTTGTAGCGGGAGTCGAGCAGTACTTC	CASSFVAGVEQYF
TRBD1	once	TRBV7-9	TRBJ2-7	TGTGCCAGCATTACAGGACAGGCGAGCTCCTACGAGCAGTACTTC	CASITGQASSYEQYF
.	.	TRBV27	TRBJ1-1	TGTGCCAGCACGGGGCGGGAGAACACTGAAGCTTTCTTT	CASTGRENTEAFF
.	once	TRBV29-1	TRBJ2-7	TGCAGCGTTGACACAGACTACGAGCAGTACTTC	CSVDTDYEQYF
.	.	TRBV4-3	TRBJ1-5	TGCGCCAGCAGCCAAGATAGAGGGATGGGGTCCAATCAGCCCCAGCATTTT	CASSQDRGMGSNQPQHF
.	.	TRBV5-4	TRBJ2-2	TGTGCCAGCAGCTTGTTGACAGCCACCGGGGAGCTGTTTTTT	CASSLLTATGELFF
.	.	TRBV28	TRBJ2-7	TGTGCCAGCAGTTTACCGACTCATAATCCCTACGAGCAGTACTTC	CASSLPTHNPYEQYF
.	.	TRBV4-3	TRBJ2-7	TGCGCCAGCAGCCAAGAAGGAGGTAATTGGGTCTACGAGCAGTACTTC	CASSQEGGNWVYEQYF
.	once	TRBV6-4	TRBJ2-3	TGTGCCAGTGCGGAAATCTTCACAGATACGCAGTATTTT	CASAEIFTDTQYF
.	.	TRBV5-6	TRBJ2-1	TGTGCCAGCAGTTTCTGGGCCTCCTACAATGAGCAGTTCTTC	CASSFWASYNEQFF
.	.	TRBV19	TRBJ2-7	TGTGCCAGTAGTAATGGACACAACTCTTACGAGCAGTACTTC	CASSNGHNSYEQYF
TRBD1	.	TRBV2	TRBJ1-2	TGTGCCAGCAGTGTAATACAGGGGAGTGGCTACACCTTC	CASSVIQGSGYTF
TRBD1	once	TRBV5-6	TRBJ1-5	TGTGCCAGCAGCCACGGGACAGGGCGTGCTCAGCCCCAGCATTTT	CASSHGTGRAQPQHF
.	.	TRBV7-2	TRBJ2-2	TGTGCCAGCAGCTTAGAAAGGGGCACCGGGGAGCTGTTTTTT	CASSLERGTGELFF